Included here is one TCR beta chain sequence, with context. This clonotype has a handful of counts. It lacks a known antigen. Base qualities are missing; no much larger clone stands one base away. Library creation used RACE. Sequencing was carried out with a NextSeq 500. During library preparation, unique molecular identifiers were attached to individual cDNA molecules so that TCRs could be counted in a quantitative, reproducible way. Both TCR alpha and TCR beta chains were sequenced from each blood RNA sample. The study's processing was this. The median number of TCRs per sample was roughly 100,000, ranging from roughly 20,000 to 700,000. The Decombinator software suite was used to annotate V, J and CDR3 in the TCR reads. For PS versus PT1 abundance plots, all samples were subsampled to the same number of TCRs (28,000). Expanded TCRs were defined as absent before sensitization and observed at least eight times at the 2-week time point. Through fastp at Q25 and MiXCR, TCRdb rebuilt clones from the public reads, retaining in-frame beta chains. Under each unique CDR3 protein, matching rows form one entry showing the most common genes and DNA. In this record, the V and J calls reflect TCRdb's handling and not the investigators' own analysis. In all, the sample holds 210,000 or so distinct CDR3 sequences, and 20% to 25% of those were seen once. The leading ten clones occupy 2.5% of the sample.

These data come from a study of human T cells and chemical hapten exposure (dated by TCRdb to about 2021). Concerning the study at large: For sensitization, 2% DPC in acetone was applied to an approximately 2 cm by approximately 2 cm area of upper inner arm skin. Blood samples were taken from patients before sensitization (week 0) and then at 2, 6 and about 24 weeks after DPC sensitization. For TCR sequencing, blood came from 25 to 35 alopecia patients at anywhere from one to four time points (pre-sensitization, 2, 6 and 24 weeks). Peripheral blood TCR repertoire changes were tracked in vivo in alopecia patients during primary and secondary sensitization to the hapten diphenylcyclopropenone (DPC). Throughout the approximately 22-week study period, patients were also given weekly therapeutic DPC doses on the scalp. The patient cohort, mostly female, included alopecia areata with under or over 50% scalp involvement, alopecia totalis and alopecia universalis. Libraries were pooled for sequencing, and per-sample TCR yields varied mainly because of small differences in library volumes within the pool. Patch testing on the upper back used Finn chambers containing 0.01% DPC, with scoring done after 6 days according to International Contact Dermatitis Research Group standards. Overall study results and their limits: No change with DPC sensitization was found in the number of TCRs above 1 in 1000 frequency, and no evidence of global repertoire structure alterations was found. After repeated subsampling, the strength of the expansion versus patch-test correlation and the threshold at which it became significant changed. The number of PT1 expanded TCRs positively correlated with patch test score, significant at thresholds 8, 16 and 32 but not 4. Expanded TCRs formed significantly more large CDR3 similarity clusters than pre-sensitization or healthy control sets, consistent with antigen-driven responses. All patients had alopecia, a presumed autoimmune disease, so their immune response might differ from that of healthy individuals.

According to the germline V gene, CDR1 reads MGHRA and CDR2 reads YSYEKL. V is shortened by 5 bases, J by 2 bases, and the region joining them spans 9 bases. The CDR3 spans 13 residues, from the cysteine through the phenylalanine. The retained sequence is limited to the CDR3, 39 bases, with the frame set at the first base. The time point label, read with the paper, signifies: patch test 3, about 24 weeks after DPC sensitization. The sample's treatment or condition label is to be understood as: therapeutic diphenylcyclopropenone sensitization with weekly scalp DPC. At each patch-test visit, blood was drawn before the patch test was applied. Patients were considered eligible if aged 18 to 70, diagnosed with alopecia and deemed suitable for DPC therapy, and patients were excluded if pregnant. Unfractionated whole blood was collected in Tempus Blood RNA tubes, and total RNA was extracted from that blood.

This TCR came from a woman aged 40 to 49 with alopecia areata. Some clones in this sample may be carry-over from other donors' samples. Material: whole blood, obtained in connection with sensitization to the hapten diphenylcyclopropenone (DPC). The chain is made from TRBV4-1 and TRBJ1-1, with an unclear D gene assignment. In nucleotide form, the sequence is TGCGCCAGCAGCGCTCGAGAAAACACTGAAGCTTTCTTT. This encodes CASSARENTEAFF.